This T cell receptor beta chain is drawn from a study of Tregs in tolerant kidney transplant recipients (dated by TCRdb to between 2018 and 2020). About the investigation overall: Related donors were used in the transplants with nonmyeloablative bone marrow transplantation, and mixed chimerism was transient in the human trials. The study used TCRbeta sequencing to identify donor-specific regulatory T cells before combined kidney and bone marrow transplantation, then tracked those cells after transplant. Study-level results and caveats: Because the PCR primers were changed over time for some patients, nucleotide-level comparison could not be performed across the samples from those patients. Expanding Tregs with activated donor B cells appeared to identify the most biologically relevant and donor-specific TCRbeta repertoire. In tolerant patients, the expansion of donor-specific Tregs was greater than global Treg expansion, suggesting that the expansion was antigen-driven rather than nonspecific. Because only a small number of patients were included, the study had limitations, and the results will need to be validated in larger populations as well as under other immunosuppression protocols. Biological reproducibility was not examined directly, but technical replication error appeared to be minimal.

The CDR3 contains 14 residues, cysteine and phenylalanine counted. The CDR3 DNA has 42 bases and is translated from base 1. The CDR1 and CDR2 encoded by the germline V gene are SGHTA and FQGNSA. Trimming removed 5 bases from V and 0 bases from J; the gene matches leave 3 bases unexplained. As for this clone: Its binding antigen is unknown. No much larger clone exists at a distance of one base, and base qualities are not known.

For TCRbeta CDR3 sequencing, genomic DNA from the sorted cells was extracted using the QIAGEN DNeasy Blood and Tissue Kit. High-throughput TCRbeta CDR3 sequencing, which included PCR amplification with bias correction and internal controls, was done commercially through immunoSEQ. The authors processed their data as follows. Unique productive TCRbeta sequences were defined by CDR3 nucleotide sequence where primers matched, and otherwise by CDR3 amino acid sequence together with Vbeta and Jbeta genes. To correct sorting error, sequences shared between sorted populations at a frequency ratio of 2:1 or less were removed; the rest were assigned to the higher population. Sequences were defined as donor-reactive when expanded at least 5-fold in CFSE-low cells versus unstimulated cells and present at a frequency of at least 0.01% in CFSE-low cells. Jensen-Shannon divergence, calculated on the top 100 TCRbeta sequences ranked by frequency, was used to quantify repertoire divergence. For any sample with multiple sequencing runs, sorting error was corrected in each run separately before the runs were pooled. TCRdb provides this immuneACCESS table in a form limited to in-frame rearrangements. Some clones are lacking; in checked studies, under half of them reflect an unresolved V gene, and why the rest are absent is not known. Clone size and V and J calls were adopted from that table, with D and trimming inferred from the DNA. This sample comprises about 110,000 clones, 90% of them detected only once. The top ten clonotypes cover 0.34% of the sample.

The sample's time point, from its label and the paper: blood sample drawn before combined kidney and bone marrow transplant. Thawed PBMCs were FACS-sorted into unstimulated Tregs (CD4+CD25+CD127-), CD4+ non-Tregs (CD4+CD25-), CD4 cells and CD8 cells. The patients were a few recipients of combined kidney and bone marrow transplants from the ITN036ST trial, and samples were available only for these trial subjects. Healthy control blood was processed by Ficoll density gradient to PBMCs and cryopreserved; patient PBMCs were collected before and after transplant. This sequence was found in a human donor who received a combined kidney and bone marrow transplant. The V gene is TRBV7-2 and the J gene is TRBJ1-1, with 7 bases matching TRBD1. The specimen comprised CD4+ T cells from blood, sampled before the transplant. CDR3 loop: CASSRQGVNTEAFF. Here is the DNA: TGTGCCAGCAGCCGACAGGGAGTGAACACTGAAGCTTTCTTT.